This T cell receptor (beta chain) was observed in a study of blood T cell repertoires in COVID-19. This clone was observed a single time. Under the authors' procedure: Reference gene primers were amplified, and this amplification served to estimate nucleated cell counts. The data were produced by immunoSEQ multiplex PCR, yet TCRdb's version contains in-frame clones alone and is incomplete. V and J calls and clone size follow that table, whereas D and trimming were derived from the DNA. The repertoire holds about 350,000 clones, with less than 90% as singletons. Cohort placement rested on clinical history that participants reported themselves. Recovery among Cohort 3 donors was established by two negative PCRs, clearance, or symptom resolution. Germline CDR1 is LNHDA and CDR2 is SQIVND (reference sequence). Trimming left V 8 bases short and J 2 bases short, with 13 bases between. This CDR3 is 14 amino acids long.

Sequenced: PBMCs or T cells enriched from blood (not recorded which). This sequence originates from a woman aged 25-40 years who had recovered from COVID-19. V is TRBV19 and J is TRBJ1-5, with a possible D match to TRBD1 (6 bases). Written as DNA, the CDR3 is TGTGCCAGTGAGGGGGAATTGGGCAATCAGCCCCAGCATTTT. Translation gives CASEGELGNQPQHF.